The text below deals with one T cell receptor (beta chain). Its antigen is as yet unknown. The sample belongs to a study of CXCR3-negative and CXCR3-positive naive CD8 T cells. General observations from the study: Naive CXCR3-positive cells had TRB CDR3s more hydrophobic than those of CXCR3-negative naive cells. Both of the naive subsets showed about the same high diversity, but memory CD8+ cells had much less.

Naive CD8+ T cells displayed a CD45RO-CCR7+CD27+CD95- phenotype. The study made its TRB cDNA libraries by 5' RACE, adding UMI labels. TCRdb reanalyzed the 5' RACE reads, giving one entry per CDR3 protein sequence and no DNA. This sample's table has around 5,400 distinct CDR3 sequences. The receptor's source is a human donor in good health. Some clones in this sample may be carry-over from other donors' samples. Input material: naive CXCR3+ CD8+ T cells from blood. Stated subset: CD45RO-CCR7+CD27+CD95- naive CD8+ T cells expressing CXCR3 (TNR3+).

CDR3 residues: CASSYYSSYNEQFF. V gene TRBV6-2 or TRBV6-3 combines with J gene TRBJ2-1. From germline, CDR1 is MNHEY and CDR2 SVGEGT. The CDR3 extends over 14 amino acids.